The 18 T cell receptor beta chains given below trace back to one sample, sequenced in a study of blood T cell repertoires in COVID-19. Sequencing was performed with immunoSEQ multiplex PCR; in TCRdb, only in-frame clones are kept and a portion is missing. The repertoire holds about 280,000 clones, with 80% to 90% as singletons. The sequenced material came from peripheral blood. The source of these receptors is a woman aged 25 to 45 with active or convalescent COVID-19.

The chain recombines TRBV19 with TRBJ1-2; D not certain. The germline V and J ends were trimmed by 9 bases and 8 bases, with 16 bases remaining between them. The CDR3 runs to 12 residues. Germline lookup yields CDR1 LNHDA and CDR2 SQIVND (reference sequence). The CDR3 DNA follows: TGTGCCAGCAGCCAAAGCGGCAGGGGCTACACCTTC. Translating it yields CASSQSGRGYTF.

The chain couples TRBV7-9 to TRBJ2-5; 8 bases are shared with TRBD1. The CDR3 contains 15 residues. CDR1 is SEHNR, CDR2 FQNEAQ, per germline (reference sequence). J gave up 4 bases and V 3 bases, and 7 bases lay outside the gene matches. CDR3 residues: CASSFATGGGETQYF. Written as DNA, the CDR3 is TGTGCCAGCAGCTTCGCAACAGGGGGAGGAGAGACCCAGTACTTC.

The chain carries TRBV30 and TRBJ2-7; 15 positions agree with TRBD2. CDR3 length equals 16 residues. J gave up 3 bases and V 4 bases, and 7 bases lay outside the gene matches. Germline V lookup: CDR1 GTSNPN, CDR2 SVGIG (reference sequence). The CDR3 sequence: CAWTGLAGGPSYEQYF. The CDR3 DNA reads TGTGCCTGGACAGGACTAGCGGGGGGGCCTAGCTACGAGCAGTACTTC.

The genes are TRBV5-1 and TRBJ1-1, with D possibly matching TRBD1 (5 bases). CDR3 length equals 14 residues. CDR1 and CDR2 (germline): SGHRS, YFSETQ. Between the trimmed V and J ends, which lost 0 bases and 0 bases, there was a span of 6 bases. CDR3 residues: CASSLVGVNTEAFF. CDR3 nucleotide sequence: TGCGCCAGCAGCTTGGTAGGGGTGAACACTGAAGCTTTCTTT.

For the CDR3, the DNA is TGCGCCAGCAGCACCGGACAGGGCAGCTCCTACAATGAGCAGTTCTTC. This translates into CASSTGQGSSYNEQFF. The chain joins TRBV5-1 to TRBJ2-1, with 8 bases aligning to TRBD1. CDR1 and CDR2 from the germline V gene are SGHRS and YFSETQ. The ends lost 4 bases at V and 0 bases at J; junction bases unmatched: 6. The CDR3 spans 16 residues. Looking up the rest from reference TRBV5-1 and TRBJ2-1 gives the full variable domain: KAGVTQTPRYLIKTRGQQVTLSCSPISGHRSVSWYQQTPGQGLQFLFEYFSETQRNKGNFPGRFSGRQFSNSRSEMNVSTLELGDSALYLCASSTGQGSSYNEQFFGPGTRLTVL.

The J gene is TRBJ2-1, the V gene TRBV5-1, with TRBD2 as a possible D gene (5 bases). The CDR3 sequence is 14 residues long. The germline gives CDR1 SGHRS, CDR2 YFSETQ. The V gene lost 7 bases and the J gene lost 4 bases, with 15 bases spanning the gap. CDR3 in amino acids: CASGALEFYNEQFF. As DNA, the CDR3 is TGCGCCAGCGGAGCACTAGAATTTTACAATGAGCAGTTCTTC.

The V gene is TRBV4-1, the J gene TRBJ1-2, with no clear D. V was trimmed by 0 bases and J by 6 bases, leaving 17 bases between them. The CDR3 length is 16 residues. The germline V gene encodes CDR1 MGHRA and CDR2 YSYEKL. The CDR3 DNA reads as TGCGCCAGCAGCCAAGATGGGCCCAGCCACGGAAATGGCTACACCTTC. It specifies CASSQDGPSHGNGYTF.

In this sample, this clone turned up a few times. The CDR3 DNA reads TGTGCCAGCAGTTTATCGGCAGGGCCTGCCTCGCAAACCTTC. Protein: CASSLSAGPASQTF. The rearrangement links TRBV28 to TRBJ1-2; weak D call: TRBD1 (5 bases). Germline lookup yields CDR1 MDHEN and CDR2 SYDVKM. The CDR3 spans 14 residues. Trimming stripped 1 base from V and 14 bases from J, with 20 bases between.

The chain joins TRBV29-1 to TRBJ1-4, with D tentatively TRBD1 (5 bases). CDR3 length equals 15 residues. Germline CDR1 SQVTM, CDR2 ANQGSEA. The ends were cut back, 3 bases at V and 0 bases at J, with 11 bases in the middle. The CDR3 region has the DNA TGCAGCGTTGATGGGGGGTCGCCAACTAATGAAAAACTGTTTTTT. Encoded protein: CSVDGGSPTNEKLFF.

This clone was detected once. The CDR3 bases are TGTGCCAGCAGTTCATCAGGGGGAGGAAACACCATATATTTT. The encoded protein is CASSSSGGGNTIYF. J is TRBJ1-3 and V is TRBV6-5; 7 bases fit TRBD1. Germline V lookup: CDR1 MNHEY, CDR2 SVGAGI. V was pared by 4 bases and J by 4 bases, with 4 bases of the junction left unmatched. CDR3 length: 14 residues.

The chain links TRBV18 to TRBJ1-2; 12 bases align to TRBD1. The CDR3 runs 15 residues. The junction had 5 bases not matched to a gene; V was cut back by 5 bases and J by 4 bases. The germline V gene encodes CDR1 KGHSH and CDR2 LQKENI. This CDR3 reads CASSSGTGGSYGYTF. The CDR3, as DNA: TGTGCCAGCTCATCCGGGACAGGGGGCAGCTATGGCTACACCTTC.

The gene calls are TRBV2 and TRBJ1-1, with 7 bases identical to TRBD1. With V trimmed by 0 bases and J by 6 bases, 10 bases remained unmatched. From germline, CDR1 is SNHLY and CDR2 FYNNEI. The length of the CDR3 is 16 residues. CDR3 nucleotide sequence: TGTGCCAGCAGTGAAGCGCTAGCGACAGGGAGAGCTGAAGCTTTCTTT. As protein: CASSEALATGRAEAFF.

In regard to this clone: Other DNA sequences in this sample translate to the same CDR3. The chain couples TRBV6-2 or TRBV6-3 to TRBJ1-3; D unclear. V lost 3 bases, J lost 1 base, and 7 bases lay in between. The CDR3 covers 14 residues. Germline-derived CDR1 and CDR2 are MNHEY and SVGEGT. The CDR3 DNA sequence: TGTGCCAGCAGTTATGGCGGATCTGGAAACACCATATATTTT. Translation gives CASSYGGSGNTIYF.

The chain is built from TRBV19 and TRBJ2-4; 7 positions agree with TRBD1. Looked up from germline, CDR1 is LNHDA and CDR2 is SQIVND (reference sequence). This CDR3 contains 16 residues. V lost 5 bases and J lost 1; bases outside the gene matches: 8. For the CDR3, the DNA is TGTGCCAGTAGTGTGACAGGGTCTGGTGCCAAAAACATTCAGTACTTC. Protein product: CASSVTGSGAKNIQYF.

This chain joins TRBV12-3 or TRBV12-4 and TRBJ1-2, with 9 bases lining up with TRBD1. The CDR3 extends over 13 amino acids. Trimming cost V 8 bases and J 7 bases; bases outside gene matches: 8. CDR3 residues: CASAPGQGFGYTF. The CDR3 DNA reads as TGTGCCAGCGCCCCGGGACAGGGCTTTGGCTACACCTTC.

CDR3 loop: CASSPEVGGAANSGNTIYF. CDR3 coding DNA: TGTGCCAGCTCACCAGAGGTGGGGGGGGCCGCCAACTCTGGAAACACCATATATTTT. The chain carries TRBV18 and TRBJ1-3; perhaps TRBD1 as D (6 bases). The germline V gene has CDR1 KGHSH and CDR2 LQKENI. CDR3 length: 19 amino acids. V was shortened by 2 bases and J by 0 bases, with 20 bases between the two germline ends. Complete variable domain (other parts from reference TRBV18 and TRBJ1-3): NAGVMQNPRHLVRRRGQEARLRCSPMKGHSHVYWYRQLPEEGLKFMVYLQKENIIDESGMPKERFSAEFPKEGPSILRIQQVVRGDSAAYFCASSPEVGGAANSGNTIYFGEGSWLTVV.

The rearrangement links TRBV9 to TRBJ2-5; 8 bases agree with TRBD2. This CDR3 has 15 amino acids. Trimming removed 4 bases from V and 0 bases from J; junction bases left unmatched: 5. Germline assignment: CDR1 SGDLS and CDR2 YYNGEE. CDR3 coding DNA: TGTGCCAGCAGCAGCTGGCGGGGGGACCAAGAGACCCAGTACTTC. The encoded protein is CASSSWRGDQETQYF.

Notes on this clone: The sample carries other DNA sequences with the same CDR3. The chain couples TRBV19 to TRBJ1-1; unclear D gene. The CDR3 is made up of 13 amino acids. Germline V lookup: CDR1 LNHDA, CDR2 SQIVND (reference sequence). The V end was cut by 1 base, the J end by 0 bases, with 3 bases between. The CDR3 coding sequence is TGTGCCAGTAGTATAGTCATGAACACTGAAGCTTTCTTT. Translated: CASSIVMNTEAFF.